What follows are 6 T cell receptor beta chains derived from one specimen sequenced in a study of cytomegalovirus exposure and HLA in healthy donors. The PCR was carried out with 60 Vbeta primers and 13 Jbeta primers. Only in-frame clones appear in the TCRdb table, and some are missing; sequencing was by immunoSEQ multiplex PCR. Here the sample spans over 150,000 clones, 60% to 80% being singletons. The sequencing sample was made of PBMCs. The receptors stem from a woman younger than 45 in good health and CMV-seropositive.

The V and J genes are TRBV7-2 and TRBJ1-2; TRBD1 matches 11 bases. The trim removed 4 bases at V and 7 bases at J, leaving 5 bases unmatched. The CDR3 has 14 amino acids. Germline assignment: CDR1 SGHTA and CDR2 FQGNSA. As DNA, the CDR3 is TGTGCCAGCAGCTCGGGACAGGGGGACGGTGGCTACACCTTC. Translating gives CASSSGQGDGGYTF.

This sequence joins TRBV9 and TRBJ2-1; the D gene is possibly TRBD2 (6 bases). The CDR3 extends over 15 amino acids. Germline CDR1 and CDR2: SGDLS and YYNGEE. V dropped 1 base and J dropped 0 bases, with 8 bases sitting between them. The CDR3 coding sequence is TGTGCCAGCAGCGTAAGGGACTCCTCCTACAATGAGCAGTTCTTC. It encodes CASSVRDSSYNEQFF.

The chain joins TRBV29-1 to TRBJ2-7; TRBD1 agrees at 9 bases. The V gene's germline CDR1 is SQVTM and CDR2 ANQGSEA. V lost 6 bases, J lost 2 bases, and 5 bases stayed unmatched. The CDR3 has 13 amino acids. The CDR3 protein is CSVLRQGAYEQYF. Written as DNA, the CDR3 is TGCAGCGTCCTCAGACAGGGGGCCTACGAGCAGTACTTC.

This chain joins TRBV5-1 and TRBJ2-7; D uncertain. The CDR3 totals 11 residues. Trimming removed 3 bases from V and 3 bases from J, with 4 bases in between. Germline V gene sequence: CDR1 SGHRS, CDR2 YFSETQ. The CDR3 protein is CASSSNYEQYF. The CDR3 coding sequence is TGCGCCAGCAGCTCCAACTACGAGCAGTACTTC.

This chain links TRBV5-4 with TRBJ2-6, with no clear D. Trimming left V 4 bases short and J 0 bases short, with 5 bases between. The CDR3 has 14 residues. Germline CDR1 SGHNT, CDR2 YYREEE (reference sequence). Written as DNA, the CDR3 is TGTGCCAGCAGCCCCCGCTCTGGGGCCAACGTCCTGACTTTC. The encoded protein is CASSPRSGANVLTF.

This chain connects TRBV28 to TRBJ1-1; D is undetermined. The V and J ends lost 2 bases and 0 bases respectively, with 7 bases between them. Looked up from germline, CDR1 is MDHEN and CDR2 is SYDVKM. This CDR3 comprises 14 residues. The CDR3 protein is CASSLPRMNTEAFF. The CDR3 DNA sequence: TGTGCCAGCAGTTTACCCCGTATGAACACTGAAGCTTTCTTT.